The subject of this entry is one TCR beta chain. The antigen remains undetermined. The data originate from a study of tumor and adjacent non-tumor tissue in lung cancer. Study conclusions and caveats: Tumor tissue had significantly higher TCR diversity than normal lung. Tumor repertoires had a smaller top 100 clone share than normal lung.

Germline V gives CDR1 SGHNT, CDR2 YENEEA. The CDR3 sequence is 15 residues long. V dropped 7 bases and J dropped 6 bases, with 19 bases sitting between them. No cell sorting was done before RNA was extracted from the tissue. Between August and November 2014, newly diagnosed, chemotherapy-naive lung cancer patients underwent thoracic surgery in China. TCRbeta libraries were built with three rounds of nested PCR, modified from ARM-PCR. TCRdb re-called the multiplex PCR reads through MiXCR, storing one row per CDR3 protein. This sample has about 200,000 distinct CDR3 sequences, with approximately 74% found just once.

J is TRBJ2-1 and V is TRBV11-3, with D possibly being TRBD1 (6 bases). The receptor was isolated from a man aged 55-75 years with non-small cell lung cancer. The sequencing sample was made of lung tumor tissue. This CDR3 is CASIPEGERSNEQFF. The CDR3 bases are TGTGCCAGCATCCCCGAGGGGGAGCGAAGCAATGAGCAGTTCTTC.